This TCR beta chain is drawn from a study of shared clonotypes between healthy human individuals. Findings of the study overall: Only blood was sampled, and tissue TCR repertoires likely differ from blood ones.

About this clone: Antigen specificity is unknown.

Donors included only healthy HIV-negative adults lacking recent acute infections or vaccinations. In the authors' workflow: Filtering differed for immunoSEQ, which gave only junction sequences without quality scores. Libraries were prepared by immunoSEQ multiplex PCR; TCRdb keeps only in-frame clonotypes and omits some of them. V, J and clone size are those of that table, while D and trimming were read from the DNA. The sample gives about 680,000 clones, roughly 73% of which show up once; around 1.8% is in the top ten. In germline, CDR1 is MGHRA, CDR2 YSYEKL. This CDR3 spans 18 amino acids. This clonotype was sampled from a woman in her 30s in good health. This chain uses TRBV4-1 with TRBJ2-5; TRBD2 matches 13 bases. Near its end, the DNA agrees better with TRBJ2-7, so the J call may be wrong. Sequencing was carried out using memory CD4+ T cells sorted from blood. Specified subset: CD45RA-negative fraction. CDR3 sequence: CASSQPGLAGNFSYEQYF. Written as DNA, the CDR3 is TGCGCCAGCAGCCAACCGGGACTAGCGGGGAATTTCTCCTACGAGCAGTACTTC.